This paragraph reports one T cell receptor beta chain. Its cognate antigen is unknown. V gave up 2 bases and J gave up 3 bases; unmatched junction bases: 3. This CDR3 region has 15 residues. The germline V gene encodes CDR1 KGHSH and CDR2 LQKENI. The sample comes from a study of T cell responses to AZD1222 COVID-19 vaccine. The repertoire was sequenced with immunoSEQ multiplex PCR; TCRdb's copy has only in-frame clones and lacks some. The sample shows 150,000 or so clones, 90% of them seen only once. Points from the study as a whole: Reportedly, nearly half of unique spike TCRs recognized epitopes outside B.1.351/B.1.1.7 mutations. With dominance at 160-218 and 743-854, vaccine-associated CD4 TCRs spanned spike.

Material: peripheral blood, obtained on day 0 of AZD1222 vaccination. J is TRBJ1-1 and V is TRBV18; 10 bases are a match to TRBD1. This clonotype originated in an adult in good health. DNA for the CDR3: TGTGCCAGCTCACCAAGACAGGGGGCGGACACTGAAGCTTTCTTT. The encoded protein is CASSPRQGADTEAFF.